This T cell receptor beta chain was sequenced in a study of T cell responses to AZD1222 COVID-19 vaccine. Study-wide findings and caveats: Repertoire sampling was restricted to post-peak T cell response timepoints. In a largely white British group with more females than males, clonal diversity was possibly underestimated.

The data were produced by immunoSEQ multiplex PCR, yet TCRdb's version contains in-frame clones alone and is incomplete. The data show under 130,000 clones, more than 90% seen once. CDR3 size: 15 residues. Germline V gene sequence: CDR1 LGHNA, CDR2 YNFKEQ. The germline V and J ends were trimmed by 0 bases and 4 bases, with 12 bases remaining between them. Remarks on this clone: Its antigen is undetermined.

The TCR sequence derives from an adult in good health. Sequenced material: peripheral blood, taken on day 0 of AZD1222 vaccination. The chain links TRBV4-2 to TRBJ2-5; D gene unclear. The CDR3 coding sequence is TGTGCCAGCAGCCAAGAGAACAGCTTGAGAGAGACCCAGTACTTC. Translated, it gives CASSQENSLRETQYF.